This TCR beta chain was identified in a study of blood T cells in healthy people across ages (dated by TCRdb to about 2015). Broadly, across the study: In model experiments, template switching captured roughly one uniquely barcoded TCR beta cDNA molecule for every two T cells. To track age-related changes in TCR beta repertoire diversity, the study relied on deep sequencing normalized with unique cDNA molecular identifiers. The donors were divided into four age groups: young (average approximately 16 years), middle-aged (about 41), aged (approximately 64) and long-lived (about 79). To avoid experimental bias, donors of different ages were randomly spread across the sequencing lanes. Two additional independent replicas of 1 million unique cDNA reads from the same blood draw were analyzed for two donors (one aged 18 to 30 and one aged 80 or older). The full study reports these points: Observed TCR beta diversity per million T cells fell roughly linearly with age, and a significant reduction was already apparent by age around 44. Compared with the aged group, more naive CD4+ T cells, fewer expanded clones and increased TCR diversity were shown by the long-lived group, suggesting age selection. Estimates of total diversity from one million sequenced T cells were regarded as lower bounds and underestimates. Because donor CMV infection status was unknown, age-related changes in expanded clonotypes were potentially confounded. Conclusive comparison of naive and antigen-experienced compartments was prevented by the profiling of bulk unsorted PBMCs. A strong correlation was found between observed TCR beta diversity and the percentage of naive T cells measured by flow cytometry.

With respect to this clonotype: The target of this receptor is not known. No much larger clone is present one base from it, and per-base qualities are unavailable.

Spanning cysteine to phenylalanine, the CDR3 consists of 15 amino acids. This entry keeps only the CDR3 DNA: 45 bases, framed from base 1. CDR1 and CDR2 were assigned from the germline V gene as MGHRA and YSYEKL. Germline trimming amounts to 0 bases on V and 5 bases on J, with 5 as the count of junction bases outside the gene matches. Systemically healthy Caucasian individuals from Russia, some 40 in total and aged about 6 to 100 years, were included as donors. Each donor gave about 9.2 milliliters of peripheral blood, drawn into EDTA-treated Vacutainer tubes. Ficoll-Paque density-gradient centrifugation was used to isolate PBMCs, with at least 7 million per sample. Total RNA, at least 6 micrograms per sample, was extracted from PBMCs with Trizol reagent. The percentages of naive CD45RAhigh/CD27high T cells were determined by flow cytometry on a PBMC aliquot from every donor. The library was prepared using 5' RACE. TCRdb names Illumina HiSeq 2500 as the instrument used. A second PCR of about 7 to 12 cycles was run with a J-beta primer mix and a sample-barcoded 5' primer. A unique molecular identifier was introduced onto each TCR beta cDNA molecule by a template-switch 5' adaptor carrying 12 random nucleotides. At least 2.5 million CDR3-containing paired-end reads were obtained from each sample. First-strand cDNA synthesis was performed from all RNA using the Mint cDNA synthesis kit, with priming by a TRBC-specific oligonucleotide. Following uracil-DNA glycosylase treatment, all cDNA underwent a first 18-cycle PCR with the universal primers M1SS and BC2_uni_R. The published analysis was carried out like this. For normalization, 1 million high-quality reads were randomly selected from each sample, with every read carrying a distinct molecular identifier. Instead of being binned into consensus sequences, reads with shared molecular identifiers were discarded. MiTCR, run with a Q25 quality threshold and the strictest error-elimination algorithm, handled CDR3 identification, clonotype clustering and error correction. Lower-bound total TCR beta diversity was estimated with a nonparametric unseen species model using Euler transformation. Using fastp trimming at Q25 and MiXCR clonotype assembly, TCRdb reanalyzed the public sequencing data and kept in-frame beta chains. All rows with the same CDR3 protein become a single entry with the most common DNA and genes. The V and J calls and clone size come from TCRdb's table, not from the authors' own analysis. Recorded for this sample are approximately 790,000 distinct CDR3 sequences; 62% of them occurred a single time. 25% to 30% of the sample is in the top ten clones.

This clonotype originated in a man aged 25 to 45 in good health. Material: blood. Recombination linked TRBV4-1 to TRBJ2-5, with 8 bases aligning to TRBD2. The nucleotide sequence reads TGCGCCAGCAGCCAAGATACCTTAGCGGGGGAGACCCAGTACTTC. Its coded protein is CASSQDTLAGETQYF.